This T cell receptor (beta chain) was documented in a study of shared clonotypes between healthy human individuals. Study donors comprised healthy, HIV-negative adults devoid of recent acute infection or vaccination. A CD45RA-negative memory subset and a CD45RA+ naive subset were separated from the CD4+ cells. TCRdb keeps only in-frame clones here, not all; method: immunoSEQ multiplex PCR. The profile covers 2 million to 2.5 million clones, with roughly 95% appearing a single time and roughly 0.13% taken by the ten largest. Findings and caveats of the study: Clonotype sharing across a few donors was observed for roughly 5% of naive CD4 clonotypes. Estimated richness was generally greater in naive than memory subsets.

Of note for this clone: Antigen specificity is unknown.

This TCR came from a man between 18 and 35 years old in good health. The sample was naive CD4+ T cells sorted from blood. Subset meaning: CD45RA+ positively selected.

The CDR3 DNA reads as TGTGCCAGCAACGTCCAGGGGACCTATGGCTACACCTTC. Translation gives CASNVQGTYGYTF. The J gene is TRBJ1-2, the V gene TRBV5-4; TRBD1 is a possible D gene (6 bases). V gave up 6 bases and J gave up 4 bases, with 13 bases separating them. Per germline, CDR1 SGHNT and CDR2 YYREEE (reference sequence). This CDR3 is built from 13 residues.